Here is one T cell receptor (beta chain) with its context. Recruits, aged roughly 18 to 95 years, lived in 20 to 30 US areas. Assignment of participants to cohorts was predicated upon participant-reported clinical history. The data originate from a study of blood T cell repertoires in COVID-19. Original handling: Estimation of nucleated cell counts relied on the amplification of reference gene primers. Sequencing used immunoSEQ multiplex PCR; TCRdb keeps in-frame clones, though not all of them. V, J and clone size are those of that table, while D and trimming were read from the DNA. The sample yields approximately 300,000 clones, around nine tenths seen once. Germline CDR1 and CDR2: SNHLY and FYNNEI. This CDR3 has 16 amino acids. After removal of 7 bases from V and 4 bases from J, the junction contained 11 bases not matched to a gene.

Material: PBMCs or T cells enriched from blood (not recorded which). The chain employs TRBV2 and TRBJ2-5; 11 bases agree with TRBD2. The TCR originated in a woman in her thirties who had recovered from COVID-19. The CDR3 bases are TGTGCCAGCAAGGCCCTAGCGGGGGGTAAGCGAGAGACCCAGTACTTC. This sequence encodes CASKALAGGKRETQYF.